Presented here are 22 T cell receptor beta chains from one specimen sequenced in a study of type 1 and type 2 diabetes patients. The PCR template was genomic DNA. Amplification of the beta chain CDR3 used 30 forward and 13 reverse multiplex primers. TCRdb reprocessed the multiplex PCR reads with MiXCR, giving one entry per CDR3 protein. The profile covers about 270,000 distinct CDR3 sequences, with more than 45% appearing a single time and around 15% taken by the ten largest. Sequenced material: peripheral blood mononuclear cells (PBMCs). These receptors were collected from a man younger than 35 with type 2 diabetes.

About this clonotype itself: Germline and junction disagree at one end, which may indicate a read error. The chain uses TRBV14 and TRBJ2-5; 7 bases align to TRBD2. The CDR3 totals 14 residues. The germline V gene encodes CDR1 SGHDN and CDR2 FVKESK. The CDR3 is CASSGGRAGETQHF. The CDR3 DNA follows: TGTGCCAGCAGCGGAGGGAGGGCCGGCGAGACCCAGCACTTC.

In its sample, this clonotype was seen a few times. This chain's CDR3 is CASSTNWGPGTGELFF. The CDR3 DNA is TGTGCCAGCAGCACCAACTGGGGGCCGGGCACCGGGGAGCTGTTTTTT. The chain couples TRBV7-2 to TRBJ2-2; maybe TRBD1 (6 bases). Germline-derived CDR1 and CDR2 are SGHTA and FQGNSA. The CDR3 is 16 residues long. Trimming took off 5 bases at V and 4 bases at J, with 17 bases between the two ends.

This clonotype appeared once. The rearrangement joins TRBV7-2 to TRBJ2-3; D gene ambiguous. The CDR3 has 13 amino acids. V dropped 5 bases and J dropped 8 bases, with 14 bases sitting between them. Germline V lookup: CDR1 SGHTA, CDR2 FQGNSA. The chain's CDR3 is CASSLYDSATQYF. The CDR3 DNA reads TGTGCCAGCAGCCTTTACGACTCTGCTACGCAGTATTTT.

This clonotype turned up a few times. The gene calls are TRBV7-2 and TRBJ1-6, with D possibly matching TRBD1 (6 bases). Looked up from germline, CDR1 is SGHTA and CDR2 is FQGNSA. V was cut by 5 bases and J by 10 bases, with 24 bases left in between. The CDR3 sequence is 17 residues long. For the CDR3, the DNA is TGTGCCAGCAGCCCCCGCGGGGGCATCGAGATAGGATCACCCCTCCACTTT. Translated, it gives CASSPRGGIEIGSPLHF.

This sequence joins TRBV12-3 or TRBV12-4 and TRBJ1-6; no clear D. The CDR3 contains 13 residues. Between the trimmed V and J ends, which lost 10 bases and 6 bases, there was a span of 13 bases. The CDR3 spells CATTEGRNSPLHF. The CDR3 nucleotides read TGTGCCACCACCGAAGGACGTAATTCACCCCTCCACTTT.

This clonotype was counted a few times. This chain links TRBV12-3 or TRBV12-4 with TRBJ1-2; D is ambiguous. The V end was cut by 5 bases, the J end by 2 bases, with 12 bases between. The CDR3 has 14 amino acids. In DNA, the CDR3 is TGTGCCAGCAGTAGAGTCCGTCCGAACTATGGCTACACCTTC. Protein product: CASSRVRPNYGYTF.

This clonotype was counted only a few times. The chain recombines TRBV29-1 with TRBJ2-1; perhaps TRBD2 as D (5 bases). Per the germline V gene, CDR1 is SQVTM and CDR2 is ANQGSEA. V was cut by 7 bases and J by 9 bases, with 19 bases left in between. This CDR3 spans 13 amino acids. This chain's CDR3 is CSALGLGSSEQFF. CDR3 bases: TGCAGCGCACTAGGCTTAGGTAGCAGTGAGCAGTTCTTC.

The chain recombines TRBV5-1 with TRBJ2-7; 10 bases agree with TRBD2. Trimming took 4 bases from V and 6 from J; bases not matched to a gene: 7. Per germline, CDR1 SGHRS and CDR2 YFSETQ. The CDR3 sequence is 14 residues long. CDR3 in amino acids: CASSLGLADFEQYF. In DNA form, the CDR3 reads TGCGCCAGCAGCCTCGGACTAGCGGACTTCGAGCAGTACTTC.

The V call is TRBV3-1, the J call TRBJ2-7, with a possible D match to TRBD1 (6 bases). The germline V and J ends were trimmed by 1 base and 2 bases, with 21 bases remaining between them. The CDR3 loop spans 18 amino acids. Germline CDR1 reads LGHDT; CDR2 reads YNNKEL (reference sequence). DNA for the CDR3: TGTGCCAGCAGCCAAGCCCCCCGGGACACCATTAACCCCTACGAGCAGTACTTC. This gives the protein CASSQAPRDTINPYEQYF.

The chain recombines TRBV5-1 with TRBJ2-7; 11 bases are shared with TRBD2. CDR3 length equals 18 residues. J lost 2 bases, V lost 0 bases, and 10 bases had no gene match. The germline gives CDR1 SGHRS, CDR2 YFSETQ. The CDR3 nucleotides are TGCGCCAGCAGCTTGGGGCTAGCGGGGGGCCAGAAGCCCTACGAGCAGTACTTC. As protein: CASSLGLAGGQKPYEQYF.

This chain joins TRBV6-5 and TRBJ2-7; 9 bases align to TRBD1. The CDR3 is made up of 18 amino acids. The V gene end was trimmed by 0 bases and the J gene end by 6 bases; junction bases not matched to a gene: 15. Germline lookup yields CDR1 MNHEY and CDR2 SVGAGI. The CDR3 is CASSYSITTGDRAFEQYF. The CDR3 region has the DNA TGTGCCAGCAGTTACTCGATTACGACGGGGGACAGGGCCTTCGAGCAGTACTTC.

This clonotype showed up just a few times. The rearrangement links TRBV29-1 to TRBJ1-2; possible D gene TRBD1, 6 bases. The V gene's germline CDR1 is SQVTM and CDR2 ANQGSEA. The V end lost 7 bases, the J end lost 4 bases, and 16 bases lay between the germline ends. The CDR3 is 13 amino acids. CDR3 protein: CSAERDKGYGYTF. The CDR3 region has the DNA TGCAGCGCCGAACGGGACAAGGGCTATGGCTACACCTTC. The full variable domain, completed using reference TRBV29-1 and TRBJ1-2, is SAVISQKPSRDICQRGTSLTIQCQVDSQVTMMFWYRQQPGQSLTLIATANQGSEATYESGFVIDKFPISRPNLTFSTLTVSNMSPEDSSIYLCSAERDKGYGYTFGSGTRLTVV.

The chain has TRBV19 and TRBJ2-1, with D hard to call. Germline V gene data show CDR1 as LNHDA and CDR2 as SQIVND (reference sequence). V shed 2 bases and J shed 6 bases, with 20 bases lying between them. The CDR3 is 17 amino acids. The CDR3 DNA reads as TGTGCCAGTAGTATATCGGCCTCGTGGGGATTCGGCAATGAGCAGTTCTTC. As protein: CASSISASWGFGNEQFF.

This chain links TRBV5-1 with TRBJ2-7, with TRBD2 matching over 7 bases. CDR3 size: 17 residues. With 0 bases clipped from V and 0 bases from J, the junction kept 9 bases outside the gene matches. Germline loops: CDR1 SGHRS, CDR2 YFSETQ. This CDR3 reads CASSLAGKAGSSYEQYF. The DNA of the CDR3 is TGCGCCAGCAGCTTGGCCGGAAAAGCGGGAAGCTCCTACGAGCAGTACTTC.

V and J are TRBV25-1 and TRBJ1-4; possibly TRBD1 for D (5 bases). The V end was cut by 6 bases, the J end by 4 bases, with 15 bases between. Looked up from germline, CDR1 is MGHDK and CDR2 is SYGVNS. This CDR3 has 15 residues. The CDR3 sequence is CASRRAQGDNEKLFF. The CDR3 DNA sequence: TGTGCCAGCAGGAGGGCGCAGGGAGATAATGAAAAACTGTTTTTT.

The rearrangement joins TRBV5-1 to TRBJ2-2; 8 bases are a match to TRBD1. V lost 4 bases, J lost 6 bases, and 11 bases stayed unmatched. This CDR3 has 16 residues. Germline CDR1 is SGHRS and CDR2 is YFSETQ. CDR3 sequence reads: CASSLTGTGVPGELFF. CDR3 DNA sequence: TGCGCCAGCAGCCTTACCGGGACAGGTGTTCCCGGGGAGCTGTTTTTT.

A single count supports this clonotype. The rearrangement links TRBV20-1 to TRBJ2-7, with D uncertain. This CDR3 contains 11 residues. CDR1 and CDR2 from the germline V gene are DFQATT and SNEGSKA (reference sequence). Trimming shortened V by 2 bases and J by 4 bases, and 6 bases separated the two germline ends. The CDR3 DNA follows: TGCAGTGCTAGAAAGGATTACGAGCAGTACTTC. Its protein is CSARKDYEQYF.

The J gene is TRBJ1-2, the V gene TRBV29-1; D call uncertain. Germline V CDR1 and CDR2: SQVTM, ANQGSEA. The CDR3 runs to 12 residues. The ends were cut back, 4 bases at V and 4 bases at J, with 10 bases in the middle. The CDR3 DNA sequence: TGCAGCGTTGGTTCTCCAACCTATGGCTACACCTTC. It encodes CSVGSPTYGYTF. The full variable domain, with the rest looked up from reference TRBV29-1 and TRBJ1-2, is SAVISQKPSRDICQRGTSLTIQCQVDSQVTMMFWYRQQPGQSLTLIATANQGSEATYESGFVIDKFPISRPNLTFSTLTVSNMSPEDSSIYLCSVGSPTYGYTFGSGTRLTVV.

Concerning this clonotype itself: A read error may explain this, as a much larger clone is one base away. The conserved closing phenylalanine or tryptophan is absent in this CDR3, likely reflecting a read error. This CDR3 reads CASRPAYEQYL. The CDR3 bases are TGTGCCAGCAGGCCAGCTTACGAGCAGTACCTC. The chain combines TRBV2 with TRBJ2-7; D gene unclear. Germline CDR1 SNHLY, CDR2 FYNNEI. With 6 bases removed from V and 4 bases from J, the gap between germline ends came to 7 bases. This CDR3 is built from 11 residues.

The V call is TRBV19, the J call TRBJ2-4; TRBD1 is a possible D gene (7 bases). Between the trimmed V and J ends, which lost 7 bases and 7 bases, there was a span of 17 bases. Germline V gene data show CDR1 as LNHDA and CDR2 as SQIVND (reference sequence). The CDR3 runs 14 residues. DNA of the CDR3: TGTGCCAGTACCACGACAGGGACTGCCAACATTCAGTACTTC. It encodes CASTTTGTANIQYF.

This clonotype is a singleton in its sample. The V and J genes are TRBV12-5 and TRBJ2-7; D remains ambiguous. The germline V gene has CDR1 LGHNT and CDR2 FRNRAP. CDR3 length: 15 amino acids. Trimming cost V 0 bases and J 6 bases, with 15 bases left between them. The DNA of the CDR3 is TGTGCTAGTGGTTTGGTACCCCGGGTTATCATCGAGCAGTACTTC. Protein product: CASGLVPRVIIEQYF. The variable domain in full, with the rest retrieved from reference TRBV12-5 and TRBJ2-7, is DARVTQTPRHKVTEMGQEVTMRCQPILGHNTVFWYRQTMMQGLELLAYFRNRAPLDDSGMPKDRFSAEMPDATLATLKIQPSEPRDSAVYFCASGLVPRVIIEQYFGPGTRLTVT.

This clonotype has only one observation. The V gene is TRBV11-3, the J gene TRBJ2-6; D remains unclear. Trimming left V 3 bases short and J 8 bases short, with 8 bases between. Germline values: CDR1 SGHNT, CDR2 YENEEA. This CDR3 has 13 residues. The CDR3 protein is CASSFWGTNVLTF. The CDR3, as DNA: TGTGCCAGCAGCTTTTGGGGTACCAACGTCCTGACTTTC.